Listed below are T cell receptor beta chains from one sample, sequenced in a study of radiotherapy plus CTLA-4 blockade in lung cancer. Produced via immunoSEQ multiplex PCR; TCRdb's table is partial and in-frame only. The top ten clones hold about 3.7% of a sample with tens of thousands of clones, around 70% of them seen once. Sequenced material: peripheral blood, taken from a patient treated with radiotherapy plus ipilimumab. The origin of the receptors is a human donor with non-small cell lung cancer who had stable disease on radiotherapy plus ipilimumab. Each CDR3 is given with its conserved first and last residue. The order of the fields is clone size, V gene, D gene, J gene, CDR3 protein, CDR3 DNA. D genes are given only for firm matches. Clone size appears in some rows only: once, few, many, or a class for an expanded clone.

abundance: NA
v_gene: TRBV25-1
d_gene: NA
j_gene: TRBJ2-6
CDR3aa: CASGRAGANVLTF
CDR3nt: TGTGCCAGCGGCAGGGCTGGGGCCAACGTCCTGACTTTC

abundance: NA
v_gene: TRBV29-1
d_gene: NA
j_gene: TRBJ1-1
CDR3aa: CSVQTAEAFF
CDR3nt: TGCAGCGTCCAGACAGCCGAAGCTTTCTTT

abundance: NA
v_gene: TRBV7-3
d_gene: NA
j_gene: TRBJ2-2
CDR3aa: CASSLHGSMTGELFF
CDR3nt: TGTGCCAGCAGCTTACACGGGAGCATGACCGGGGAGCTGTTTTTT

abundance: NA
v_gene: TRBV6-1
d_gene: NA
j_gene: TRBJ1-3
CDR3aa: CASSDGSSGNTIYF
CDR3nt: TGTGCCAGCAGTGATGGCAGCTCTGGAAACACCATATATTTT

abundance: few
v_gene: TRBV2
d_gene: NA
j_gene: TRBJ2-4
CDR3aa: CATSSLPGGVAKNIQYF
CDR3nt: TGTGCCACCTCCTCCTTACCGGGCGGGGTAGCCAAAAACATTCAGTACTTC

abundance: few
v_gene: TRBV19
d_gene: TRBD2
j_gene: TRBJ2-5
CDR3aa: CASTGTRGETQYF
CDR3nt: TGTGCCAGTACCGGGACTAGAGGAGAGACCCAGTACTTC

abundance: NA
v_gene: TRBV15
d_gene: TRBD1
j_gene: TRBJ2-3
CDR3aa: CATSRGGRGRPDTQYF
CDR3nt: TGTGCCACCAGCAGAGGCGGCAGGGGGCGACCAGATACGCAGTATTTT

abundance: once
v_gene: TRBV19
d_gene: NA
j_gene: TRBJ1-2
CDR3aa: CASSRDGNYGYTF
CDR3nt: TGTGCCAGTAGTAGGGACGGCAACTATGGCTACACCTTC

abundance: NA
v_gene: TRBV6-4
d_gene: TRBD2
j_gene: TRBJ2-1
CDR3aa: CASRRLAGSYNEQFF
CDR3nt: TGTGCCAGCAGACGACTAGCGGGAAGCTACAATGAGCAGTTCTTC

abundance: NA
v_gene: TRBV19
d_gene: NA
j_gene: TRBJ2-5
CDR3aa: CASSTPTRAETQYF
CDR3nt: TGTGCCAGTAGTACGCCCACCCGGGCAGAGACCCAGTACTTC

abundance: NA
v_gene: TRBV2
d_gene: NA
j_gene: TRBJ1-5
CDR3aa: CASSGGTLNQPQHF
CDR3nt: TGTGCCAGCAGTGGGGGGACCCTGAATCAGCCCCAGCATTTT

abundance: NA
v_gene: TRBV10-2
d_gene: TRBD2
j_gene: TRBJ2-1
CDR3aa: CASRSGTSGSSYNEQFF
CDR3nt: TGCGCCAGCAGGTCCGGGACTAGCGGGAGCTCCTACAATGAGCAGTTCTTC

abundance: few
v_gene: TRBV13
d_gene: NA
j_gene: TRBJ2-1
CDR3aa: CASSLGPTTSYNEQFF
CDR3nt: TGTGCCAGCAGCTTAGGCCCCACTACGTCCTACAATGAGCAGTTCTTC

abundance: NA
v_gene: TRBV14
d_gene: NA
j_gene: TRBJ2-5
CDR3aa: CASSHPSFQETQYF
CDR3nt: TGTGCCAGCAGCCACCCTTCCTTTCAAGAGACCCAGTACTTC

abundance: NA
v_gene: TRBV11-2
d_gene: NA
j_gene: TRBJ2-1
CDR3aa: CASSLGGVGNEQFF
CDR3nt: TGTGCCAGCAGCTTAGGGGGGGTGGGCAATGAGCAGTTCTTC

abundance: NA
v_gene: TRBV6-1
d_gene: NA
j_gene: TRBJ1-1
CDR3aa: CASGAGLVTEAFF
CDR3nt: TGTGCCAGTGGGGCGGGGTTGGTCACTGAAGCTTTCTTT

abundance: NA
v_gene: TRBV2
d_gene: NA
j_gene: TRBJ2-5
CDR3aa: CASSGRGGWGETQYF
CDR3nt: TGTGCCAGCAGTGGTCGTGGCGGGTGGGGAGAGACCCAGTACTTC

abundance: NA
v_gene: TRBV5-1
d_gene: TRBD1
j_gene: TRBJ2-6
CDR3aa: CASATGERPNSGANVLTF
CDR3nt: TGCGCCAGCGCGACAGGGGAAAGGCCCAACTCTGGGGCCAACGTCCTGACTTTC

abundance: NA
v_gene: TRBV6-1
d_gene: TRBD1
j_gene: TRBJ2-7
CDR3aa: CASLGGTGGSYEQYF
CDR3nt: TGTGCCAGCTTGGGAGGGACAGGGGGTTCGTACGAGCAGTACTTC

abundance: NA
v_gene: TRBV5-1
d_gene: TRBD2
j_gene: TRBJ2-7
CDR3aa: CASSLVRTSGSHEQYF
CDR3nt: TGCGCCAGCAGCTTGGTACGGACTAGCGGGAGCCACGAGCAGTACTTC

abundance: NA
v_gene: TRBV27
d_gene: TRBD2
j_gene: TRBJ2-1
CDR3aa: CASRGTSGRFWNEQFF
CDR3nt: TGTGCCAGCAGGGGGACTAGCGGGAGGTTTTGGAATGAGCAGTTCTTC

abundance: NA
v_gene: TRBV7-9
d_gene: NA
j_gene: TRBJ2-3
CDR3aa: CASSLDTLSTDTQYF
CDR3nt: TGTGCCAGCAGCTTGGACACTCTCAGCACAGATACGCAGTATTTT

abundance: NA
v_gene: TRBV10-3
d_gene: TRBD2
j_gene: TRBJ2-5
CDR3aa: CAISDPTSAFAKTQYF
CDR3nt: TGTGCCATCAGTGATCCGACTAGCGCGTTCGCGAAGACCCAGTACTTC

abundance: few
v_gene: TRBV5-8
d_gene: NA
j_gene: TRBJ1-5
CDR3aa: CASSFKRGSNQPQHF
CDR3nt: TGTGCCAGCAGCTTTAAAAGGGGAAGCAATCAGCCCCAGCATTTT

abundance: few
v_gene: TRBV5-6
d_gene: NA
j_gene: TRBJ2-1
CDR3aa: CASSLSYNEQFF
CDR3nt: TGTGCCAGCAGCTTGTCCTACAATGAGCAGTTCTTC